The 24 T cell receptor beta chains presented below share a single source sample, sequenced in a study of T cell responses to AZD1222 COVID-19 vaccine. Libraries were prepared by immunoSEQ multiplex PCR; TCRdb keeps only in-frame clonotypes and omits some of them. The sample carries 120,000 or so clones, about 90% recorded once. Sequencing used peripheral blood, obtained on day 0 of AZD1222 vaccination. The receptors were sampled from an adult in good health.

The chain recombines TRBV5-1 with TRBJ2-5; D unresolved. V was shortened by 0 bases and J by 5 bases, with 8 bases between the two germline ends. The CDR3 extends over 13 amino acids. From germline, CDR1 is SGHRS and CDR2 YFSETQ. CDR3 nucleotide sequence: TGCGCCAGCAGCTTGGAGGGCCCCGAGACCCAGTACTTC. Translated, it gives CASSLEGPETQYF.

DNA of the CDR3: TGTGCCAGCAGCTTAGGGGGAAGGGGGATAAGGGACACTGAAGCTTTCTTT. Its translation is CASSLGGRGIRDTEAFF. The chain employs TRBV7-9 and TRBJ1-1; tentative D call: TRBD1 (6 bases). The CDR3 sequence is 17 residues long. With 1 base removed from V and 3 bases from J, the gap between germline ends came to 18 bases. Germline V gives CDR1 SEHNR, CDR2 FQNEAQ (reference sequence).

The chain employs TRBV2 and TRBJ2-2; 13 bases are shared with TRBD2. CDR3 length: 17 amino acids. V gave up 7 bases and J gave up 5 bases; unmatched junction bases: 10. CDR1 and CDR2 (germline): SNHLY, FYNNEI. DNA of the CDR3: TGTGCCAGCATAAAACTAGCGGGGGGGCCTAGGACCGGGGAGCTGTTTTTT. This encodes CASIKLAGGPRTGELFF. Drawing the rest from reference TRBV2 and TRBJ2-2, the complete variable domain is EPEVTQTPSHQVTQMGQEVILRCVPISNHLYFYWYRQILGQKVEFLVSFYNNEISEKSEIFDDQFSVERPDGSNFTLKIRSTKLEDSAMYFCASIKLAGGPRTGELFFGEGSRLTVL.

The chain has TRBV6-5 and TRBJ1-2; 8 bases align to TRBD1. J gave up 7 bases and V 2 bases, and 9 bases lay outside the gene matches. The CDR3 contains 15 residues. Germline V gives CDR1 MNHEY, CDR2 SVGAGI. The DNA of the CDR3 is TGTGCCAGCAGTTACGTAGGACAGGGACCTTTTGGCTACACCTTC. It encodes CASSYVGQGPFGYTF.

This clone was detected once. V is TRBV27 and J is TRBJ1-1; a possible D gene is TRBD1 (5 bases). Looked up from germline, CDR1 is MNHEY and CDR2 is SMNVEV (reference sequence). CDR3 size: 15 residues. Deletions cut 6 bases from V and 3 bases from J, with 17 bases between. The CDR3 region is CASRESRRGDTEAFF. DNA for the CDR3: TGTGCCAGCAGGGAGTCGAGGCGGGGGGACACTGAAGCTTTCTTT.

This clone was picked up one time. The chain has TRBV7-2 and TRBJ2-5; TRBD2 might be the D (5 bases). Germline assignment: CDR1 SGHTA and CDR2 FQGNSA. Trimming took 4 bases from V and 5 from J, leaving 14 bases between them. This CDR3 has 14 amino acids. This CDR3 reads CASSSYFPGETQYF. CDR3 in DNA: TGTGCCAGCAGCTCTTATTTCCCGGGGGAGACCCAGTACTTC.

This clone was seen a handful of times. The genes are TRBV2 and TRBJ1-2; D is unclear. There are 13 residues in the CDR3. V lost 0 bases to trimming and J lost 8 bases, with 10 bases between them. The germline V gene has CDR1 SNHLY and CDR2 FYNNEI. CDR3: CASSEALIGGYTF. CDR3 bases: TGTGCCAGCAGTGAAGCGCTGATAGGAGGCTACACCTTC.

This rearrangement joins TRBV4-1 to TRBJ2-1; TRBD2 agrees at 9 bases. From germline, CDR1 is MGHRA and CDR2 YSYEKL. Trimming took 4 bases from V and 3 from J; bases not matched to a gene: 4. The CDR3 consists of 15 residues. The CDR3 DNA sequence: TGCGCCAGCAGCCGGCGACTAGCGGACTACAATGAGCAGTTCTTC. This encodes CASSRRLADYNEQFF.

The CDR3 DNA reads as TGTGCCACCAGCAAGGAGGACCTCAGCTCCTACGAGCAGTACTTC. Its protein is CATSKEDLSSYEQYF. The chain links TRBV15 to TRBJ2-7, with D perhaps TRBD2 (5 bases). The CDR3 consists of 15 residues. V was shortened by 4 bases and J by 0 bases, with 13 bases between the two germline ends. In germline, CDR1 is LNHNV, CDR2 YYDKDF (reference sequence).

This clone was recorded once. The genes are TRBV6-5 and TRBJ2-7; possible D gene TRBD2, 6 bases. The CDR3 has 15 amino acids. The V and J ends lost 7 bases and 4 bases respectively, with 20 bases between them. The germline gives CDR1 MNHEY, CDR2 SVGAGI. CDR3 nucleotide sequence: TGTGCCAGCACCCCGGAGGGAACTCCTGGGTACGAGCAGTACTTC. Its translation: CASTPEGTPGYEQYF.

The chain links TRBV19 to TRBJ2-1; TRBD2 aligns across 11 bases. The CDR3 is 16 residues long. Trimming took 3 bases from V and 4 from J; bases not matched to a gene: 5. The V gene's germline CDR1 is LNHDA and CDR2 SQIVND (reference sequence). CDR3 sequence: CASSIYGTSGYNEQFF. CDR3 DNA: TGTGCCAGTAGTATCTACGGGACTAGCGGATACAATGAGCAGTTCTTC.

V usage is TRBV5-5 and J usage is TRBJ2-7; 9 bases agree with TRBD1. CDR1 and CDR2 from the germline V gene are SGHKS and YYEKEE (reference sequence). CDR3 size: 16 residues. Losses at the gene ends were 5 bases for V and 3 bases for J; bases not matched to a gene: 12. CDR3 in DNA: TGTGCCAGCAGTCCAACTACCGGGACAGGGATCTACGAGCAGTACTTC. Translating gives CASSPTTGTGIYEQYF.

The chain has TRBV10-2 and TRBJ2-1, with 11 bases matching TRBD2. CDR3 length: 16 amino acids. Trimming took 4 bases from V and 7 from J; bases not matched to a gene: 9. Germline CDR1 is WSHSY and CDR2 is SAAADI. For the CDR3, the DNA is TGCGCCAGCAGTGTATCTAGCGGGGGGTATAGGAATGAGCAGTTCTTC. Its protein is CASSVSSGGYRNEQFF.

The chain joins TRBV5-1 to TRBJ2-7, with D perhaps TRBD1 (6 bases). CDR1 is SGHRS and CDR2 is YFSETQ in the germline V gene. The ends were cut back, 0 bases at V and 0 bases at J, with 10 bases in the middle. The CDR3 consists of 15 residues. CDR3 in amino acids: CASSLDTGSSYEQYF. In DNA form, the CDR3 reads TGCGCCAGCAGCTTGGATACAGGGAGCTCCTACGAGCAGTACTTC.

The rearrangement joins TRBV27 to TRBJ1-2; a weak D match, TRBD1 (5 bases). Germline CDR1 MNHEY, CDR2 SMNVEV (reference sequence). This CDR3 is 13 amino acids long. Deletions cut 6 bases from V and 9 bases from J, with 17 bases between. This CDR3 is CASRGGGATSYTF. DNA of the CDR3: TGTGCCAGCAGGGGTGGAGGGGCCACCAGCTACACCTTC.

In DNA form, the CDR3 reads TGTGCCAGCAGCCAAGGGACAGGGGGGGAGCTGTTTTTT. Its translation is CASSQGTGGELFF. This chain uses TRBV3-1 (or the pseudogene TRBV3-2) with TRBJ2-2, with 8 bases fitting TRBD1. This CDR3 is built from 13 residues. Losses at the gene ends were 1 base for V and 8 bases for J; bases not matched to a gene: 0. CDR1 is LGHDT, CDR2 YNNKEL, per germline (reference sequence).

This CDR3 reads CASSLTGGDGYTF. In nucleotides, the CDR3 is TGTGCCAGCAGCCTAACAGGAGGCGATGGCTACACCTTC. The rearrangement joins TRBV11-2 to TRBJ1-2; a weak D match, TRBD1 (5 bases). Trimming pared 5 bases from V and 6 bases from J, leaving 13 bases between. Looked up from germline, CDR1 is SGHAT and CDR2 is FQNNGV. The CDR3 runs 13 residues.

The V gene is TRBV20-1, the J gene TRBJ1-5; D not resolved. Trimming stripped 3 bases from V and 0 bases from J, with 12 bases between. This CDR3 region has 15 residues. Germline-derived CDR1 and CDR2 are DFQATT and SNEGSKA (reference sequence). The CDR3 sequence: CSASLLMDSNQPQHF. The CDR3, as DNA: TGCAGTGCTAGTCTCCTCATGGATAGCAATCAGCCCCAGCATTTT.

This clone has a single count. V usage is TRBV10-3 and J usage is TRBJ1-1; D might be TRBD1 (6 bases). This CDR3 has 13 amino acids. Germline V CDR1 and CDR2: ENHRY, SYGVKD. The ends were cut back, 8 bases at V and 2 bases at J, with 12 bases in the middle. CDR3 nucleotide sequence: TGTGCCATCGGGGAACAGGGCAACACTGAAGCTTTCTTT. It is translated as CAIGEQGNTEAFF.

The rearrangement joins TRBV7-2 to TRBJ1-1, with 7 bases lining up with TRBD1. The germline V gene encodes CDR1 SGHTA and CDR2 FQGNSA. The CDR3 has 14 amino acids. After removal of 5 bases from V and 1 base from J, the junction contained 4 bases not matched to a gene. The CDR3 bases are TGTGCCAGCAGCCTGGGACAGCAGAACACTGAAGCTTTCTTT. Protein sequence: CASSLGQQNTEAFF.

The DNA for the CDR3 is TGTGCCAGCAGCTTCACAGGGAGGGCGAACACTGAAGCTTTCTTT. Protein sequence: CASSFTGRANTEAFF. The rearrangement joins TRBV13 to TRBJ1-1; D perhaps matches TRBD1 (6 bases). From germline, CDR1 is PRHDT and CDR2 FYEKMQ (reference sequence). Trimming left V 3 bases short and J 1 base short, with 12 bases between. The CDR3 consists of 15 residues.

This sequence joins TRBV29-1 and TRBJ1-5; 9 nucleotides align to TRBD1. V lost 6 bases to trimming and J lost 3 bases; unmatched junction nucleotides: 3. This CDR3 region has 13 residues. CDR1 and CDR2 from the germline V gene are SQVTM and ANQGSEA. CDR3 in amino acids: CSVGTGFNQPQHF. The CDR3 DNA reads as TGCAGCGTGGGGACAGGGTTCAATCAGCCCCAGCATTTT.

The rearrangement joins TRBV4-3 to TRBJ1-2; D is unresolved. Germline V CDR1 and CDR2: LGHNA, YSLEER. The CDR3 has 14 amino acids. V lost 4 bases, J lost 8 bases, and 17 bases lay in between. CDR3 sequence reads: CASSRLVGEGGYTF. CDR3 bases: TGCGCCAGCAGCCGATTGGTCGGGGAGGGAGGCTACACCTTC.

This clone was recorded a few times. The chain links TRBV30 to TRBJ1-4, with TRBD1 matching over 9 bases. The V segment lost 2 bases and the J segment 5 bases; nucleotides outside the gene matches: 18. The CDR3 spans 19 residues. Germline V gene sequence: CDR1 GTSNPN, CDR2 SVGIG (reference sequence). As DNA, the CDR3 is TGTGCCTGGAGTTTTAGGGTCGGGACAGGGTTGGGATTAAATGAAAAACTGTTTTTT. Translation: CAWSFRVGTGLGLNEKLFF.